The 16 T cell receptor beta chains presented below share a single source sample, sequenced in a study of T cells in Graves' hyperthyroidism and ophthalmopathy. There were TCR beta CDR3 regions amplified from RNA transcripts. HTBI primers were the set used in a first-round RT-PCR of the TCR CDR3. TCRdb redid the calling of the multiplex PCR reads with MiXCR, one entry per CDR3 protein. Of under 350,000 distinct CDR3 sequences in the sample, about a sixth were seen once. Sequencing was carried out using blood. The receptors originated from a woman aged 55-69 years with Graves' ophthalmopathy.

This clonotype was counted at least ten times. This rearrangement joins TRBV6-1 to TRBJ1-1; no clear D. The CDR3 spans 15 residues. Trimming removed 6 bases from V and 1 base from J, with 15 bases in between. The germline CDR1 and CDR2 sequences are MNHNS and SASEGT. The CDR3 is CASRIHYNPNTEAFF. The CDR3 DNA sequence: TGTGCCAGCAGGATACATTACAACCCGAACACTGAAGCTTTCTTT.

This clonotype appeared many times. J is TRBJ2-5 and V is TRBV5-1; D is possibly TRBD1 or TRBD2 (5 bases each). The CDR3 consists of 16 residues. Trimming removed 0 bases at V and 2 bases at J, with 14 bases between. Germline V CDR1 and CDR2: SGHRS, YFSETQ. CDR3 DNA: TGCGCCAGCAGCTTGGGGGGAGAGACAGCACAAGAGACCCAGTACTTC. It encodes CASSLGGETAQETQYF.

This clonotype was seen repeatedly, ten times or more. Sequence at one end of the junction differs from germline and may be a read error. The rearrangement links TRBV4-2 to TRBJ1-1; D is unclear. This CDR3 is built from 13 residues. Germline V gives CDR1 LGHNA, CDR2 YNFKEQ. This CDR3 is CASSKEANTEAFF. CDR3 sequence (DNA): TGTGCCAGCAGCAAAGAGGCTAACACTGAAGCTTTCTTT.

This clonotype has at least ten counts. V is TRBV7-8 and J is TRBJ2-2; no firm D call. The germline V and J ends were trimmed by 2 bases and 4 bases, with 8 bases remaining between them. CDR3 size: 14 residues. Germline loops: CDR1 SGHVS, CDR2 FQNEAQ. The CDR3 region is CASSLQSFTGELFF. For the CDR3, the DNA is TGTGCCAGCAGCTTACAGTCCTTCACCGGGGAGCTGTTTTTT.

At least ten counts were recorded for this clonotype. The chain employs TRBV11-2 and TRBJ2-7; D tentatively fits TRBD1 or TRBD2 (5 bases each). The CDR3 loop spans 14 amino acids. Germline V gene lookup returns CDR1 SGHAT and CDR2 FQNNGV. V was pared by 2 bases and J by 2 bases, with 10 bases between. In DNA, the CDR3 is TGTGCCAGCAGCTTAAGAGGGGCCCCCTACGAGCAGTACTTC. Translating it yields CASSLRGAPYEQYF.

The chain links TRBV5-1 to TRBJ2-5; D unresolved. V shed 0 bases and J shed 4 bases, with 10 bases lying between them. The CDR3 has 14 amino acids. Germline-derived CDR1 and CDR2 are SGHRS and YFSETQ. CDR3 amino acids: CASSLGQSTETQYF. The CDR3 DNA reads TGCGCCAGCAGCTTGGGTCAGAGTACAGAGACCCAGTACTTC.

Ten or more counts support this clonotype. The chain employs TRBV7-8 and TRBJ2-5; 8 positions match TRBD2. The CDR3 sequence is 16 residues long. V shed 2 bases and J 5 bases; nucleotides not matched to a gene: 10. Germline CDR1 reads SGHVS; CDR2 reads FQNEAQ. CDR3 in DNA: TGTGCCAGCAGCTTACGGTTGGGCGGGAGGTATGAGACCCAGTACTTC. It specifies CASSLRLGGRYETQYF.

The rearrangement links TRBV28 to TRBJ1-2; perhaps TRBD1 as D (5 bases). The CDR3 runs to 12 residues. The V gene lost 8 bases and the J gene lost 7 bases, with 14 bases spanning the gap. Germline CDR1 is MDHEN and CDR2 is SYDVKM. This chain's CDR3 is CASEVGGVGYTF. CDR3 sequence (DNA): TGTGCCAGCGAGGTTGGAGGGGTTGGCTACACCTTC.

The gene calls are TRBV5-1 and TRBJ2-3, with 7 bases aligning to TRBD1. The CDR3 runs 15 residues. Germline CDR1 and CDR2: SGHRS and YFSETQ. Trimming at V came to 4 bases and at J to 1 base, leaving 6 bases not matched to a gene. CDR3 nucleotide sequence: TGCGCCAGCAGCATTCTCGGACAGGGCACAGATACGCAGTATTTT. This encodes CASSILGQGTDTQYF.

The genes are TRBV5-1 and TRBJ2-5; 8 nucleotides match TRBD1. Germline assignment: CDR1 SGHRS and CDR2 YFSETQ. V lost 2 bases, J lost 4 bases, and 1 base stayed unmatched. This CDR3 region has 13 residues. This CDR3 reads CASSFGQGETQYF. The CDR3 DNA reads as TGCGCCAGCAGCTTTGGACAGGGAGAGACCCAGTACTTC.

This clonotype has a count of ten or more. The chain recombines TRBV3-1 with TRBJ1-4; D is possibly TRBD1 (5 bases). Germline V gives CDR1 LGHDT, CDR2 YNNKEL (reference sequence). The ends were cut back, 2 bases at V and 6 bases at J, with 13 bases in the middle. This CDR3 region has 15 residues. The CDR3 DNA reads as TGTGCCAGCAGCCAACAGGGCTTGTTTTATGAAAAACTGTTTTTT. Protein product: CASSQQGLFYEKLFF.

In its sample, this clonotype was seen many times. The chain is built from TRBV7-3 and TRBJ2-3, with D perhaps TRBD2 (6 bases). Germline values: CDR1 SGHTA, CDR2 FQGTGA. The CDR3 sequence is 16 residues long. V lost 1 base and J 1 base, leaving 12 bases between the germline ends. CDR3 amino acids: CASSLIGGPRTDTQYF. CDR3 DNA: TGTGCCAGCAGCTTAATCGGGGGACCGCGCACAGATACGCAGTATTTT.

The table lists this clonotype with many counts. This chain joins TRBV3-1 and TRBJ2-3, with 8 bases aligning to TRBD2. This CDR3 has 17 amino acids. Looked up from germline, CDR1 is LGHDT and CDR2 is YNNKEL (reference sequence). Trimming at V came to 0 bases and at J to 4 bases, leaving 9 bases not matched to a gene. The CDR3 protein is CASSQEVTSEAADTQYF. CDR3 sequence (DNA): TGTGCCAGCAGCCAAGAAGTGACTAGCGAGGCGGCAGATACGCAGTATTTT.

This clonotype was found many times. This chain links TRBV7-9 with TRBJ2-6, with TRBD1 matching 12 bases. Germline V gene data show CDR1 as SEHNR and CDR2 as FQNEAQ (reference sequence). V shed 8 bases, J shed 2 bases, and the junction held 7 bases outside the gene matches. The CDR3 loop spans 17 amino acids. The DNA for the CDR3 is TGTGCCAGCCCTAGGGGACAGGGGGCGGCTGGGGCCAACGTCCTGACTTTC. Translation gives CASPRGQGAAGANVLTF.

This clonotype was recorded a few times. The V gene is TRBV10-3, the J gene TRBJ2-6; 11 nucleotides align to TRBD1. The trim removed 8 bases at V and 0 bases at J, leaving 3 bases unmatched. The CDR3 is 16 amino acids. The germline gives CDR1 ENHRY, CDR2 SYGVKD. Here the CDR3 reads CAIGTGGHSGANVLTF. The CDR3 DNA reads TGTGCCATCGGGACAGGGGGACACTCTGGGGCCAACGTCCTGACTTTC.

This chain connects TRBV9 to TRBJ2-3; 9 nucleotides line up with TRBD1. The germline CDR1 and CDR2 sequences are SGDLS and YYNGEE. V gave up 2 bases and J gave up 6 bases; unmatched junction bases: 4. This CDR3 region has 14 residues. In nucleotides, the CDR3 is TGTGCCAGCAGCGTGACAGGGGGGCCTGATACGCAGTATTTT. This encodes CASSVTGGPDTQYF.